These T cell receptor beta chains were read from a single sample in a study of blood T cell repertoires in COVID-19. Using immunoSEQ multiplex PCR, the repertoire was profiled, and TCRdb retains in-frame clones only, with some absent. The table records 44,000 or so clones, under 85% of them present only once. Sequences were obtained from peripheral blood. These receptors were collected from an elderly man in a cohort sampled during active COVID-19. CDR3s include the opening cysteine and the closing phenylalanine or tryptophan.

j_call v_call cdr3_aa
TRBJ2-3 TRBV7-9 CALQGFRTDTQYF
TRBJ2-1 TRBV5-4 CASSLDGTGSNEQFF
TRBJ2-5 TRBV5-1 CASSGRQVGETQYF
TRBJ2-1 TRBV19 CASSIRESGRLYNEQFF
TRBJ1-1 TRBV10-1 CASSVDRGSTEAFF
TRBJ2-1 TRBV7-2 CASSQYTGTGDNEQFF
TRBJ2-7 TRBV6-1 CASSETRLASEQYF
TRBJ2-3 TRBV9 CASSVGSGDSTDTQYF
TRBJ1-2 TRBV19 CASSRDRNYGYTF
TRBJ2-3 TRBV29-1 CSVVQGAKRDTQYF
TRBJ2-1 TRBV2 CASRLAGEGEQFF
TRBJ2-3 TRBV6-1 CASSDSGLRTDTQYF
TRBJ2-1 TRBV5-4 CASRRDRGNNEQFF
TRBJ2-5 TRBV7-7 CASSSDRQETQYF
TRBJ2-3 TRBV4-1 CASSQDFASGGAKDTQYF
TRBJ2-7 TRBV6-5 CASSDRVHEQYF
TRBJ1-1 TRBV9 CASSAVQGTEAFF
TRBJ2-5 TRBV7-8 CASSLGEQETQYF
TRBJ1-6 TRBV7-2 CASRVTDGFNSPLHF
TRBJ1-2 TRBV6-5 CASSYSQADGYTF
TRBJ1-5 TRBV24-1 CATSDPGRNQPQHF
TRBJ2-1 TRBV7-2 CASSLAGGDLQFF
TRBJ1-3 TRBV2 CAWAGNSGNTIYF
TRBJ2-3 TRBV29-1 CSVLRDSSTDTQYF